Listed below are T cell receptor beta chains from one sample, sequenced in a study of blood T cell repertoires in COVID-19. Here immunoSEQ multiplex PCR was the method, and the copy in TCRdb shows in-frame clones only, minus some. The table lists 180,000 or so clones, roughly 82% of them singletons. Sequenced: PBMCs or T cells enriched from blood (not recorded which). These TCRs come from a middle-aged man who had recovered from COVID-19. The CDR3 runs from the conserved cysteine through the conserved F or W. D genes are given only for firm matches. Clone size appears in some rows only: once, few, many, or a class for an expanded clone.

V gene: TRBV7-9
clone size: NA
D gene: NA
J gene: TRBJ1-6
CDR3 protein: CASSLGWGESYNSPLHF
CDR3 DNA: TGTGCCAGCAGCTTAGGGTGGGGAGAATCCTATAATTCACCCCTCCACTTT

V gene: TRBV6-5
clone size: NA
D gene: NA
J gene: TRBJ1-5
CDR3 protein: CASSPGSSQPQHF
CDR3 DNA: TGTGCCAGCAGTCCAGGGTCATCTCAGCCCCAGCATTTT

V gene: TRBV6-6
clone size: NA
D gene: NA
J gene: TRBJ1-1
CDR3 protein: CASSYLTGGTEAFF
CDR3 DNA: TGTGCCAGCAGTTACTTAACGGGGGGGACTGAAGCTTTCTTT

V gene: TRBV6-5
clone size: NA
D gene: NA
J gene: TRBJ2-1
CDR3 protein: CATLKTGLYNEQFF
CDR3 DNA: TGTGCCACCTTAAAGACAGGTTTGTACAATGAGCAGTTCTTC

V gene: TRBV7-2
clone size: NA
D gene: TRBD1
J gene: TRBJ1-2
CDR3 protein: CASSILQGDGYTF
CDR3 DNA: TGTGCCAGCAGCATCTTACAGGGGGACGGCTACACCTTC

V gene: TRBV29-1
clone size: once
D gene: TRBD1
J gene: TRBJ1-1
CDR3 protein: CSGRTGGLNTEAFF
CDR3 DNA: TGCAGCGGAAGGACAGGGGGCCTGAACACTGAAGCTTTCTTT

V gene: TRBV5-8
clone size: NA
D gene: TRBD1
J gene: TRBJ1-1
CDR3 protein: CASSLDREDTEAFF
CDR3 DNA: TGTGCCAGCAGCCTCGACAGGGAGGACACTGAAGCTTTCTTT

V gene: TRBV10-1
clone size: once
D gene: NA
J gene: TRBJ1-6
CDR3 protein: CASSDGRAPLHF
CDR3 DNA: TGCGCCAGCAGTGATGGGAGGGCCCCCCTCCACTTT

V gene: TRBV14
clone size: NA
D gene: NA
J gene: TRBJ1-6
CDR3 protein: CASSQDLPSYSPLHF
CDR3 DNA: TGTGCCAGCAGCCAAGATCTCCCCTCGTATTCACCCCTCCACTTT

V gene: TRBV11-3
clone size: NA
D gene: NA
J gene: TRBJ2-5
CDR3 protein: CASSLGGTPQETQYF
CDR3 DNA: TGTGCCAGCAGCCTAGGAGGGACACCACAAGAGACCCAGTACTTC

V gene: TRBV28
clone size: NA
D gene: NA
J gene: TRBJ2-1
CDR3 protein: CASSLGRPAGWDNEQFF
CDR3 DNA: TGTGCCAGCAGTTTGGGGAGGCCGGCAGGGTGGGACAATGAGCAGTTCTTC

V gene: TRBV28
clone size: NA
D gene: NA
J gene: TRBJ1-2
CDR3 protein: CASSLMGDWGYTF
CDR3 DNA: TGTGCCAGCAGTTTAATGGGAGATTGGGGCTACACCTTC

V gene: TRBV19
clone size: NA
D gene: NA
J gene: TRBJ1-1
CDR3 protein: CASSIDKSGMMNTEAFF
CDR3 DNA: TGTGCCAGTAGTATTGATAAATCAGGCATGATGAACACTGAAGCTTTCTTT

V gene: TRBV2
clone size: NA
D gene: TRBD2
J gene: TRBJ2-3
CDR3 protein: CASRRESGTDTQYF
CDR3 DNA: TGTGCCAGCAGGCGGGAGTCGGGCACAGATACGCAGTATTTT

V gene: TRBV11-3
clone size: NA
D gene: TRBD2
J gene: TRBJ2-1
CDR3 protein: CASSPGPSGGLEFYNEQFF
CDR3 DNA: TGTGCCAGCAGCCCAGGGCCCAGCGGGGGGCTGGAGTTTTACAATGAGCAGTTCTTC

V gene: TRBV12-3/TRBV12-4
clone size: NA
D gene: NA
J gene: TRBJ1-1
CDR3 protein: CASSFSGNTEAFF
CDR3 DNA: TGTGCCAGCAGTTTCTCCGGGAACACTGAAGCTTTCTTT

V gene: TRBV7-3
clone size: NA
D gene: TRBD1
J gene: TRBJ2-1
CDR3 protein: CASSPGTGVNEQFF
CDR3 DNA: TGTGCCAGCAGCCCCGGGACAGGGGTCAATGAGCAGTTCTTC

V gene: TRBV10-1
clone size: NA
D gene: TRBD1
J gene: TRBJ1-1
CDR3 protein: CASRTGAPEAFF
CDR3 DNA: TGCGCCAGCAGAACAGGGGCGCCTGAAGCTTTCTTT

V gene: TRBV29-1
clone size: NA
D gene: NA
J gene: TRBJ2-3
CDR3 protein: CSVDGSGTDTQYF
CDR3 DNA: TGCAGCGTTGACGGGAGCGGCACAGATACGCAGTATTTT

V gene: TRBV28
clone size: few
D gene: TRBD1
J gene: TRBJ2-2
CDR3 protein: CASSSPKLDRGSNTGELFF
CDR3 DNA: TGTGCCAGCAGTTCACCGAAATTAGACAGGGGGTCGAACACCGGGGAGCTGTTTTTT

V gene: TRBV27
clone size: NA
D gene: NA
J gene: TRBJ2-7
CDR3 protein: CASGMRRAAEQYF
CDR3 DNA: TGTGCCAGCGGGATGAGGAGGGCGGCCGAGCAGTACTTC

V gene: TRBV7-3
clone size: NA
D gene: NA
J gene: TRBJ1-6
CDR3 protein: CASSLETFGPPLHF
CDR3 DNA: TGTGCCAGCAGCTTAGAGACTTTCGGCCCACCCCTCCACTTT

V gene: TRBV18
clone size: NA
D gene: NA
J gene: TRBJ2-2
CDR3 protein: CASSPNPQDANTGELFF
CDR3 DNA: TGTGCCAGCTCACCAAATCCACAGGACGCGAACACCGGGGAGCTGTTTTTT

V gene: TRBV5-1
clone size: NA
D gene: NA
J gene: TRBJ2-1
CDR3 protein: CASSLGRTIDEQFF
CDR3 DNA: TGCGCCAGCAGCTTGGGGAGGACTATCGATGAGCAGTTCTTC

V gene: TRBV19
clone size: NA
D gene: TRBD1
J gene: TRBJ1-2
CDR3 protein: CASSISAQNRGGYTF
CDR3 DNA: TGTGCCAGTAGTATATCCGCTCAAAACAGGGGCGGCTACACCTTC

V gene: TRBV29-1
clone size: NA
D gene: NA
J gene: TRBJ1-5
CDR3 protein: CSVGQVNQPQHF
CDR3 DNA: TGCAGCGTTGGACAGGTAAATCAGCCCCAGCATTTT